This T cell receptor (beta chain) was found in a study of T-cell reconstitution after alpha-beta-depleted transplantation in children. Study-level points and caveats: About two months after transplant, alpha-beta T cells reportedly came from several hundred expanded graft clones. Newly produced T cells mostly accounted for T-cell counts and diversity one year post-transplant. At day 60, the high TCRbeta diversity found in some patients originated from recipient T cells and thymic progenitors that had survived.

V lost 8 bases and J lost 0, with 21 bases in between. From germline, CDR1 is SGHAT and CDR2 FQNNGV. The CDR3 contains 17 residues. This sample's TCRbeta library carried unique molecular identifier barcodes. TCRdb re-derived calls from the PCR reads in MiXCR, one entry per CDR3 protein. Here the sample spans about 98,000 distinct CDR3 sequences, less than 25% being singletons. This clonotype was recorded a few times. Its specificity is unknown. Sample: PBMCs, taken before TCRalphabeta/CD19-depleted stem cell transplant. The clonotype was recovered from a boy aged 2-15 years with acute lymphoblastic leukemia, due to receive a stem cell transplant. This rearrangement joins TRBV11-2 to TRBJ2-3, with a possible D match to TRBD2 (6 bases). The CDR3 nucleotides are TGTGCCAGCGCCACCCTATTCGGGGGTATAAGCACAGATACGCAGTATTTT. Its protein is CASATLFGGISTDTQYF.